One sample yielded the 28 T cell receptor beta chains listed below, sequenced in a study of post-analysis software for immune sequencing data. Study-level results: In patients, about 5 TRBV segments were more frequent than in controls, with TRBV5-6, TRBV5-1 and TRBV20-1 among them.

Antigens for these TCRs are unknown. The TCR beta cDNA libraries carried unique molecular identifiers. TCRdb processed the PCR reads anew with MiXCR; each CDR3 protein has one entry. The repertoire has around 440,000 distinct CDR3 sequences, around 40% of them found once; the top ten carry roughly an eighth. The sequencing sample was made of blood. The receptor set was obtained from a girl aged 10 to 17 with multiple sclerosis.

The chain recombines TRBV7-8 with TRBJ2-3; 10 bases are shared with TRBD1. The CDR3 covers 17 residues. The V and J ends lost 0 bases and 5 bases, in that order; junction bases with no gene match: 8. Per germline, CDR1 SGHVS and CDR2 FQNEAQ. The CDR3 DNA reads TGTGCCAGCAGCTTAGCCCCGGGACAGGGGATAGAAGATACGCAGTATTTT. Translating gives CASSLAPGQGIEDTQYF.

The V call is TRBV21-1, the J call TRBJ2-4; the D segment call TRBD1 is taken from the table without a DNA check. The last part of the DNA fits TRBJ2-7 better; the J call may be wrong. TRBV21-1 is recorded as a pseudogene. This CDR3 region has 14 residues. The CDR3 coding sequence is TGTGCCATCACGACGGGACAGGCCGGCTACGAGCAGTACTTC. It specifies CAITTGQAGYEQYF.

V is TRBV27 and J is TRBJ2-1; the match to TRBD1 covers 7 bases. Trimming cost V 3 bases and J 0 bases; bases outside gene matches: 2. The CDR3 runs to 15 residues. Germline values: CDR1 MNHEY, CDR2 SMNVEV (reference sequence). The CDR3 nucleotides read TGTGCCAGCAGTTTTGGACAGGACTCCTACAATGAGCAGTTCTTC. Encoded protein: CASSFGQDSYNEQFF.

This chain joins TRBV20-1 and TRBJ2-1, with a possible D match to TRBD1 (6 bases). The germline V gene has CDR1 DFQATT and CDR2 SNEGSKA (reference sequence). V was pared by 6 bases and J by 5 bases, with 14 bases between. CDR3 size: 13 residues. The CDR3 loop reads CSARTVRDNEQFF. The CDR3 coding sequence is TGCAGTGCAAGGACAGTGAGGGACAATGAGCAGTTCTTC.

The chain is built from TRBV4-1 and TRBJ2-5, with D perhaps TRBD2 (5 bases). Germline V gene data show CDR1 as MGHRA and CDR2 as YSYEKL. CDR3 size: 16 residues. With 0 bases removed from V and 1 base from J, the gap between germline ends came to 12 bases. In DNA, the CDR3 is TGCGCCAGCAGCCAAGAGAGGGTTTCTGCCCAAGAGACCCAGTACTTC. Its protein is CASSQERVSAQETQYF.

This clonotype was counted a few times. The chain joins TRBV6-1 to TRBJ2-1; TRBD2 might be the D (6 bases). The length of the CDR3 is 13 residues. Germline assignment: CDR1 MNHNS and CDR2 SASEGT. With 2 bases removed from V and 13 bases from J, the gap between germline ends came to 15 bases. As DNA, the CDR3 is TGTGCCAGCAGTGAAACTCGGCAGGCGGGACAGTTCTTC. This sequence encodes CASSETRQAGQFF.

This clonotype has only a few counts. The chain links TRBV7-2 to TRBJ2-1, with 12 nucleotides matching TRBD2. The germline gives CDR1 SGHTA, CDR2 FQGNSA. This CDR3 contains 17 residues. Trimming took 3 bases from V and 0 from J; bases not matched to a gene: 3. The CDR3 here is CASSFSSGGGSYNEQFF. CDR3 coding DNA: TGTGCCAGCAGCTTTTCTAGCGGGGGGGGCTCCTACAATGAGCAGTTCTTC.

The J gene is TRBJ2-5, the V gene TRBV29-1, with 11 bases aligning to TRBD1. Germline CDR1 SQVTM, CDR2 ANQGSEA. This CDR3 has 14 residues. The V segment lost 6 bases and the J segment 1 base; nucleotides outside the gene matches: 4. Here the CDR3 reads CSVDGTGGQETQYF. The CDR3 DNA follows: TGCAGCGTGGATGGGACAGGGGGCCAAGAGACCCAGTACTTC.

The chain joins TRBV12-3 or TRBV12-4 to TRBJ2-1, with 13 bases fitting TRBD2. CDR3 length: 15 residues. Trimming removed 5 bases from V and 7 bases from J; junction bases left unmatched: 5. The chain's CDR3 is CASSVGTSGNNEQFF. The CDR3 region has the DNA TGTGCCAGCAGTGTCGGGACTAGCGGGAATAATGAGCAGTTCTTC.

The chain recombines TRBV7-2 with TRBJ2-5, with D possibly matching TRBD2 (6 bases). The length of the CDR3 is 14 residues. The V and J ends lost 3 bases and 2 bases respectively, with 10 bases between them. Per germline, CDR1 SGHTA and CDR2 FQGNSA. Written as DNA, the CDR3 is TGTGCCAGCAGCTTCTATGGGGGGCAAGAGACCCAGTACTTC. Its protein is CASSFYGGQETQYF.

The rearrangement uses TRBV12-3 or TRBV12-4 and TRBJ2-1; D gene ambiguous. The CDR3 has 15 amino acids. V gave up 7 bases and J gave up 2 bases, with 15 bases separating them. The CDR3 loop is CASTSGPGTYNEQFF. The CDR3, as DNA: TGTGCCAGCACTTCAGGACCGGGTACCTACAATGAGCAGTTCTTC.

This clonotype has just a few counts. The genes are TRBV24-1 and TRBJ2-3, with D possibly being TRBD1 (6 bases). This CDR3 contains 17 residues. V was pared by 3 bases and J by 0 bases, with 15 bases between. CDR1 and CDR2 (germline): KGHDR, SFDVKD. The CDR3 sequence is CATSDQRTAASTDTQYF. The CDR3 region has the DNA TGTGCCACCAGTGATCAAAGGACAGCCGCTAGCACAGATACGCAGTATTTT.

The chain couples TRBV12-3 or TRBV12-4 to TRBJ2-1; no clear D. The ends were cut back, 4 bases at V and 10 bases at J, with 26 bases in the middle. CDR3 length: 17 amino acids. The CDR3 DNA follows: TGTGCCAGCAGTTCGGTAGGGCCTCTAGGAAACTCCTACGAGCAGTTCTTC. The encoded protein is CASSSVGPLGNSYEQFF.

The V and J genes are TRBV7-6 and TRBJ2-3, with TRBD1 matching over 9 bases. V was clipped by 0 bases and J by 4 bases; unmatched bases: 8. In germline, CDR1 is SGHVS, CDR2 FNYEAQ. The CDR3 contains 17 residues. For the CDR3, the DNA is TGTGCCAGCAGCTTAGCCGGGACAGGGTTGAGAGCAGATACGCAGTATTTT. This sequence encodes CASSLAGTGLRADTQYF.

The chain is built from TRBV20-1 and TRBJ2-7; 8 positions agree with TRBD1. J lost 5 bases, V lost 7 bases, and 10 bases had no gene match. Germline lookup yields CDR1 DFQATT and CDR2 SNEGSKA (reference sequence). The CDR3 runs to 13 residues. Here the CDR3 reads CSVGAGGLNEQYF. In DNA, the CDR3 is TGCAGTGTTGGGGCAGGGGGCTTAAACGAGCAGTACTTC.

This clonotype was found a few times. The rearrangement links TRBV5-6 to TRBJ2-4; 7 bases map to TRBD1. The DNA end favors TRBJ2-7, so the J call may be wrong. Per the germline V gene, CDR1 is SGHDT and CDR2 is YYEEEE. The CDR3 totals 15 residues. CDR3 amino acids: CASSLVGDRIYEQYF. The CDR3 DNA is TGTGCCAGCAGCTTGGTTGGGGACAGAATATACGAGCAGTACTTC.

The chain links TRBV18 to TRBJ1-5; D remains ambiguous. The V and J ends lost 0 bases and 4 bases respectively, with 4 bases between them. Germline values: CDR1 KGHSH, CDR2 LQKENI. The CDR3 has 13 residues. CDR3 sequence: CASSPPGNQPQHF. CDR3 bases: TGTGCCAGCTCACCACCAGGGAATCAGCCCCAGCATTTT.

The CDR3 nucleotides are TGCAGTGCTAGAGCTCCTAGCGGGAGGATAAGCACAGATACGCAGTATTTT. It translates to CSARAPSGRISTDTQYF. V usage is TRBV20-1 and J usage is TRBJ2-3, with 11 nucleotides matching TRBD2. V shed 1 base and J 0 bases; nucleotides not matched to a gene: 6. The CDR3 runs 17 residues. Germline V gives CDR1 DFQATT, CDR2 SNEGSKA (reference sequence).

This chain joins TRBV6-5 and TRBJ2-5; unclear D gene. V gave up 0 bases and J gave up 5 bases, with 13 bases separating them. The germline V gene has CDR1 MNHEY and CDR2 SVGAGI. The CDR3 is 15 residues long. The CDR3 protein is CASSYSYPRSETQYF. For the CDR3, the DNA is TGTGCCAGCAGTTACTCGTACCCTCGGTCGGAGACCCAGTACTTC.

The V gene is TRBV6-2 or TRBV6-3, the J gene TRBJ2-7; TRBD2 might be the D (5 bases). The CDR3 covers 14 residues. Germline assignment: CDR1 MNHEY and CDR2 SVGEGT. The V end was cut by 5 bases, the J end by 2 bases, with 13 bases between. CDR3 coding DNA: TGTGCCAGCAGTCTCCTGAGCGGAACCTACGAGCAGTACTTC. Translation gives CASSLLSGTYEQYF.

V usage is TRBV7-8 and J usage is TRBJ2-2; D remains unclear. Germline CDR1 SGHVS, CDR2 FQNEAQ. This CDR3 is built from 13 residues. Trimming left V 6 bases short and J 0 bases short, with 5 bases between. The CDR3 region has the DNA TGTGCCAGCAGACAGTCGAACACCGGGGAGCTGTTTTTT. Encoded protein: CASRQSNTGELFF.

Notes on this clonotype: One junction end disagrees with the germline gene, perhaps due to a read error. V usage is TRBV5-1 and J usage is TRBJ2-7; 8 bases line up with TRBD1. Looked up from germline, CDR1 is SGHRS and CDR2 is YFSETQ. The CDR3 totals 13 residues. The CDR3: CAGSVTGVGEQYF. DNA for the CDR3: TGCGCCGGCAGCGTGACAGGGGTTGGCGAGCAGTACTTC.

The chain has TRBV4-1 and TRBJ2-5; D remains unclear. The J call may be incorrect, as the DNA end agrees better with TRBJ2-7. The CDR3 spans 15 residues. Germline V gene lookup returns CDR1 MGHRA and CDR2 YSYEKL. In DNA, the CDR3 is TGCGCCAGCAGCCAAGATCCTAACTCATTCTACGAGCAGTACTTC. Translation: CASSQDPNSFYEQYF.

CDR3 sequence: CAITEDRAPTNYGYTF. In nucleotides, the CDR3 is TGTGCCATCACCGAGGACAGGGCGCCTACTAACTATGGCTACACCTTC. The chain carries TRBV10-3 and TRBJ1-2; 8 positions match TRBD1. With 7 bases clipped from V and 0 bases from J, the junction kept 10 bases outside the gene matches. The germline V gene encodes CDR1 ENHRY and CDR2 SYGVKD. CDR3 length equals 16 residues.

This clonotype was counted between two and nine times. The rearrangement links TRBV20-1 to TRBJ2-5; a possible D gene is TRBD2 (7 bases). The V gene's germline CDR1 is DFQATT and CDR2 SNEGSKA (reference sequence). V gave up 3 bases and J gave up 5 bases, with 10 bases separating them. CDR3 length equals 12 residues. Here the CDR3 reads CSARGGHETQYF. The CDR3 DNA reads TGCAGTGCTAGGGGGGGGCACGAGACCCAGTACTTC.

The CDR3 spells CSVYFLARGGLGEKLFF. The CDR3 bases are TGCAGCGTTTACTTTTTGGCCAGGGGAGGTTTAGGTGAAAAACTGTTTTTT. The chain employs TRBV29-1 and TRBJ1-4; weak D call: TRBD1 (6 bases). The germline V and J ends were trimmed by 5 bases and 7 bases, with 26 bases remaining between them. CDR3 length equals 17 residues. The germline gives CDR1 SQVTM, CDR2 ANQGSEA. The whole variable domain, remainder taken from reference TRBV29-1 and TRBJ1-4, is SAVISQKPSRDICQRGTSLTIQCQVDSQVTMMFWYRQQPGQSLTLIATANQGSEATYESGFVIDKFPISRPNLTFSTLTVSNMSPEDSSIYLCSVYFLARGGLGEKLFFGSGTQLSVL.

This clonotype was seen once. This chain connects TRBV6-5 to TRBJ2-1; weak D call: TRBD2 (5 bases). From germline, CDR1 is MNHEY and CDR2 SVGAGI. This CDR3 has 15 amino acids. The V and J ends lost 5 bases and 0 bases respectively, with 11 bases between them. Here the CDR3 DNA reads TGTGCCAGCAGTCCGGAGGAACCCTCCTACAATGAGCAGTTCTTC. This encodes CASSPEEPSYNEQFF.

The rearrangement links TRBV20-1 to TRBJ1-5; D is uncertain. This CDR3 comprises 13 residues. CDR1 is DFQATT and CDR2 is SNEGSKA in the germline V gene (reference sequence). V lost 6 bases, J lost 9 bases, and 18 bases lay in between. CDR3 bases: TGCAGTGCAACCAGACCCGAATATAGGCCCCAGCATTTT. This gives the protein CSATRPEYRPQHF.